These 24 T cell receptor beta chains originate from one sample sequenced in a study of blood T cell repertoires in COVID-19. Clones were read by immunoSEQ multiplex PCR, and TCRdb kept only the in-frame ones, dropping some. The table shows around 250,000 clones, with over 70% occurring only once. Sequencing was performed on peripheral blood. The receptors shown here come from a woman between 65 and 79 years old with COVID-19, enrolled during active disease.

V is TRBV19 and J is TRBJ2-2; 8 bases fit TRBD2. Losses at the gene ends were 8 bases for V and 5 bases for J; bases not matched to a gene: 7. CDR1 and CDR2 from the germline V gene are LNHDA and SQIVND (reference sequence). CDR3 length: 14 amino acids. The CDR3 spells CASSGTSETGELFF. CDR3 sequence (DNA): TGTGCCAGTTCGGGGACTAGTGAAACCGGGGAGCTGTTTTTT.

The CDR3 nucleotides are TGTGCCAGCAGTACACCACTGCCGGGGGCACCCCTCCACTTT. Encoded protein: CASSTPLPGAPLHF. The chain combines TRBV28 with TRBJ1-6; weak D call: TRBD1 (5 bases). Trimming removed 5 bases at V and 11 bases at J, with 16 bases between. The CDR3 runs to 14 residues. Germline assignment: CDR1 MDHEN and CDR2 SYDVKM.

CDR3 amino acids: CASSFGFGVSTDTQYF. CDR3 sequence (DNA): TGTGCCAGCAGTTTCGGGTTCGGGGTAAGCACAGATACGCAGTATTTT. The rearrangement uses TRBV5-6 and TRBJ2-3; D perhaps matches TRBD2 (5 bases). The length of the CDR3 is 16 residues. Germline V lookup: CDR1 SGHDT, CDR2 YYEEEE. Trimming left V 5 bases short and J 0 bases short, with 16 bases between.

The V call is TRBV11-3, the J call TRBJ2-7; TRBD1 matches 9 bases. The J segment lost 4 bases and the V segment lost 3 bases, leaving 10 bases of the junction unmatched. The CDR3 totals 16 residues. Germline lookup yields CDR1 SGHNT and CDR2 YENEEA. CDR3 nucleotide sequence: TGTGCCAGCAGCTTTTGGCCGGACAGGGGAATTTACGAGCAGTACTTC. Amino acids: CASSFWPDRGIYEQYF.

The chain couples TRBV28 to TRBJ1-2, with 7 positions matching TRBD1. The CDR3 is made up of 12 amino acids. The J segment lost 5 bases and the V segment lost 8 bases, leaving 5 bases of the junction unmatched. Germline assignment: CDR1 MDHEN and CDR2 SYDVKM. CDR3 nucleotide sequence: TGTGCCAGCCTACAGGGGTTATATGGCTACACCTTC. This codes for CASLQGLYGYTF.

The chain employs TRBV7-9 and TRBJ1-2; TRBD1 agrees at 8 bases. The CDR3 runs 15 residues. The V gene's germline CDR1 is SEHNR and CDR2 FQNEAQ (reference sequence). J lost 6 bases, V lost 4 bases, and 10 bases had no gene match. The CDR3 protein is CASSSDRQGINGYTF. CDR3 bases: TGTGCCAGCAGCTCCGACCGACAGGGGATAAATGGCTACACCTTC.

The chain links TRBV6-2 or TRBV6-3 to TRBJ2-7; possible D gene TRBD1, 6 bases. Germline V CDR1 and CDR2: MNHEY, SVGEGT. Trimming took off 4 bases at V and 0 bases at J, with 13 bases between the two ends. There are 15 residues in the CDR3. This chain's CDR3 is CASSSLRGSSYEQYF. The CDR3 DNA is TGTGCCAGCAGTTCTCTAAGGGGGAGCTCCTACGAGCAGTACTTC.

The rearrangement links TRBV11-3 to TRBJ2-3; no firm D call. The germline V and J ends were trimmed by 2 bases and 1 base, with 7 bases remaining between them. This CDR3 has 14 residues. CDR1 is SGHNT, CDR2 YENEEA, per germline. For the CDR3, the DNA is TGTGCCAGCAGCTTATCTAGACGCACAGATACGCAGTATTTT. As protein: CASSLSRRTDTQYF.

The gene calls are TRBV28 and TRBJ1-4, with 7 bases that match TRBD1. The CDR3 extends over 16 amino acids. CDR1 MDHEN and CDR2 SYDVKM come from the germline V gene. J lost 0 bases, V lost 5 bases, and 6 bases had no gene match. DNA of the CDR3: TGTGCCAGCAGTCTCGACAGGGCCGCAACTAATGAAAAACTGTTTTTT. Its translation is CASSLDRAATNEKLFF.

The gene calls are TRBV7-3 and TRBJ2-7; D possibly corresponds to TRBD2 (5 bases). This CDR3 region has 13 residues. Looked up from germline, CDR1 is SGHTA and CDR2 is FQGTGA. V was shortened by 5 bases and J by 6 bases, with 14 bases between the two germline ends. CDR3 residues: CASSPAGSSEQYF. The DNA of the CDR3 is TGTGCCAGCAGCCCGGCGGGTAGCTCCGAGCAGTACTTC.

The chain employs TRBV30 and TRBJ1-4; 9 bases align to TRBD1. From germline, CDR1 is GTSNPN and CDR2 SVGIG (reference sequence). Trimming at V came to 8 bases and at J to 8 bases, leaving 9 bases not matched to a gene. The length of the CDR3 is 13 residues. CDR3 coding DNA: TGTGCCGGAGCCGGGACAGGGTGGGAAAAACTGTTTTTT. It yields the protein CAGAGTGWEKLFF.

The chain uses TRBV11-3 and TRBJ1-2; a weak D match, TRBD1 (5 bases). The CDR3 length is 13 residues. V was trimmed by 4 bases and J by 1 base, leaving 7 bases between them. Germline values: CDR1 SGHNT, CDR2 YENEEA. In DNA, the CDR3 is TGTGCCAGCAGCTCCAGGGATAACTATGGCTACACCTTC. Amino acids: CASSSRDNYGYTF.

J is TRBJ1-2 and V is TRBV5-1, with a weak D call TRBD1 (6 bases). The ends were cut back, 4 bases at V and 7 bases at J, with 14 bases in the middle. Germline CDR1 reads SGHRS; CDR2 reads YFSETQ. The CDR3 length is 13 residues. The CDR3 region has the DNA TGCGCCAGCAGCCCAGGACAGACGGGTGGCTACACCTTC. Translation gives CASSPGQTGGYTF.

The gene calls are TRBV27 and TRBJ1-5, with 8 bases fitting TRBD1. Germline trimming cut 3 bases from V and 5 bases from J; bases unmatched to any gene: 9. Germline V gene lookup returns CDR1 MNHEY and CDR2 SMNVEV (reference sequence). This CDR3 has 16 amino acids. The CDR3 sequence: CASSLGDRIADQPQHF. DNA for the CDR3: TGTGCCAGCAGTTTGGGGGACAGGATCGCCGATCAGCCCCAGCATTTT.

CDR3 sequence: CASSPGQGVFYGYTF. In DNA, the CDR3 is TGCGCCAGCAGCCCCGGACAGGGAGTCTTCTATGGCTACACCTTC. This chain uses TRBV4-3 with TRBJ1-2; 8 bases match TRBD1. Trimming cost V 4 bases and J 4 bases; bases outside gene matches: 8. The CDR3 loop spans 15 amino acids. Germline V gene data show CDR1 as LGHNA and CDR2 as YSLEER.

This chain links TRBV7-3 with TRBJ2-1; TRBD1 agrees at 9 bases. The CDR3 contains 15 residues. Trimming at V came to 3 bases and at J to 10 bases, leaving 10 bases not matched to a gene. The germline V gene has CDR1 SGHTA and CDR2 FQGTGA. CDR3 sequence reads: CASSLTGGEEWEQFF. The CDR3, as DNA: TGTGCCAGCAGCTTGACAGGGGGTGAGGAATGGGAGCAGTTCTTC.

This chain uses TRBV5-1 with TRBJ2-1; 9 bases map to TRBD2. The junction had 7 bases not matched to a gene; V was cut back by 5 bases and J by 13 bases. The CDR3 extends over 12 amino acids. Germline CDR1 and CDR2: SGHRS and YFSETQ. Here the CDR3 reads CASSSGGSPQFF. The CDR3 nucleotides read TGCGCCAGCAGTAGCGGGGGCAGCCCACAGTTCTTC.

J is TRBJ2-3 and V is TRBV27; TRBD1 matches 8 bases. The junction had 9 bases not matched to a gene; V was cut back by 6 bases and J by 1 base. The CDR3 contains 16 residues. CDR1 is MNHEY, CDR2 SMNVEV, per germline (reference sequence). The CDR3: CASRATRGPGTDTQYF. As DNA, the CDR3 is TGTGCCAGCAGGGCGACCAGGGGGCCGGGCACAGATACGCAGTATTTT.

The V call is TRBV27, the J call TRBJ2-1; 7 bases map to TRBD1. CDR3 length: 15 amino acids. From germline, CDR1 is MNHEY and CDR2 SMNVEV (reference sequence). V lost 5 bases, J lost 8 bases, and 12 bases stayed unmatched. The CDR3 here is CASSLRGRVLDEQFF. In nucleotides, the CDR3 is TGTGCCAGCAGTCTAAGGGGGCGGGTGTTGGATGAGCAGTTCTTC.

This chain's CDR3 is CASSENRGGGYTF. CDR3 coding DNA: TGTGCCAGCAGCGAAAACAGGGGTGGAGGCTACACCTTC. The V gene is TRBV7-8, the J gene TRBJ1-2; 7 nucleotides agree with TRBD1. The CDR3 is made up of 13 amino acids. The junction had 8 bases not matched to a gene; V was cut back by 5 bases and J by 8 bases. Per germline, CDR1 SGHVS and CDR2 FQNEAQ. Using reference TRBV7-8 and TRBJ1-2 for the parts outside the CDR3, the full variable domain is GAGVSQSPRYKVAKRGQDVALRCDPISGHVSLFWYQQALGQGPEFLTYFQNEAQLDKSGLPSDRFFAERPEGSVSTLKIQRTQQEDSAVYLCASSENRGGGYTFGSGTRLTVV.

The chain joins TRBV5-1 to TRBJ2-7; 7 bases line up with TRBD2. Germline V gene data show CDR1 as SGHRS and CDR2 as YFSETQ. There are 16 residues in the CDR3. Trimming removed 4 bases from V and 0 bases from J; junction bases left unmatched: 10. This CDR3 is CASSSNAGRASYEQYF. CDR3 coding DNA: TGCGCCAGCAGCAGTAATGCGGGGAGGGCCTCCTACGAGCAGTACTTC.

This clone has just one count. The chain joins TRBV5-1 to TRBJ2-1; TRBD2 agrees at 11 bases. This CDR3 comprises 15 residues. Looked up from germline, CDR1 is SGHRS and CDR2 is YFSETQ. V dropped 4 bases and J dropped 9; count of bases not matched to a gene: 9. The CDR3 region is CASSITTSGSVEQFF. In nucleotides, the CDR3 is TGCGCCAGCAGCATAACTACTAGCGGGAGTGTTGAGCAGTTCTTC. The variable domain in full, with the rest retrieved from reference TRBV5-1 and TRBJ2-1, is KAGVTQTPRYLIKTRGQQVTLSCSPISGHRSVSWYQQTPGQGLQFLFEYFSETQRNKGNFPGRFSGRQFSNSRSEMNVSTLELGDSALYLCASSITTSGSVEQFFGPGTRLTVL.

A remark on this clone: At one end the junction does not follow the germline gene, possibly because of a read error. The chain uses TRBV5-6 and TRBJ2-7; D might be TRBD2 (7 bases). The CDR3 has 16 amino acids. The V gene's germline CDR1 is SGHDT and CDR2 YYEEEE. The CDR3, as DNA: TGTGCCCGCAGCGGTCAGGGGACGGGGGGTCTATACGAGCAGTACTTC. Its protein product is CARSGQGTGGLYEQYF.

The gene calls are TRBV30 and TRBJ2-1; 12 nucleotides agree with TRBD2. The V gene end was trimmed by 0 bases and the J gene end by 6 bases; junction bases not matched to a gene: 3. The CDR3 sequence is 15 residues long. CDR1 is GTSNPN and CDR2 is SVGIG in the germline V gene (reference sequence). The CDR3 nucleotides are TGTGCCTGGAGTGTACGACTAGCGGGAGTCAATGAGCAGTTCTTC. This sequence encodes CAWSVRLAGVNEQFF.